What follows is one TCR beta chain and its context. The data stem from a study of T cell responses to AZD1222 COVID-19 vaccine. The germline V gene has CDR1 KGHSH and CDR2 LQKENI. The V and J ends lost 3 bases and 5 bases respectively, with 13 bases between them. The CDR3 contains 15 residues. Produced via immunoSEQ multiplex PCR; TCRdb's table is partial and in-frame only. Of fewer than 200,000 clones in the sample, approximately 94% are singletons; the top ten hold 1.5% to 2%. The material was peripheral blood, obtained 28 days after the second AZD1222 dose. This chain links TRBV18 with TRBJ2-2, with D perhaps matching TRBD1 (6 bases). This clonotype was sampled from an adult who received the AZD1222 COVID-19 vaccine. The CDR3 is CASSPPDRITGELFF. In nucleotides, the CDR3 is TGTGCCAGCTCACCCCCGGACAGAATTACCGGGGAGCTGTTTTTT.